This T cell receptor beta chain appears in the sequencing data of a study of CD8+CD57+ T cells in acquired aplastic anemia. Study details: Sorted CD4+ and CD8+ cells gave a mean 3.2 ug DNA, range roughly 0.18 to 27.4 ug.

Study conclusions and caveats: Common to patients and controls were roughly 30 CD8+ CDR3 sequences. Patients and healthy controls showed no significant CD8+ Simpson's diversity difference.

This clonotype was counted at least ten times. As yet, its antigen is unknown. TCR beta VDJ combinations and CDR3 sequences were profiled from genomic DNA. TCRdb reprocessed the reads with MiXCR, giving one entry per CDR3 protein. The sample includes about 200,000 distinct CDR3 sequences, 65% seen only once; the top ten take roughly 62%. Per the germline V gene, CDR1 is DFQATT and CDR2 is SNEGSKA (reference sequence). Trimming left V 5 bases short and J 0 bases short, with 8 bases between. The CDR3 extends over 14 amino acids. Before being chosen for sequencing, patients had shown CD8+CD57+ cell expansion by flow cytometry.

The source material was sorted CD4+, CD8+, or CD8+CD57+ T cells (not recorded which) from PBMCs. This chain uses TRBV20-1 with TRBJ1-6, with D hard to call. The TCR originated in a human donor with aplastic anemia. CDR3 DNA sequence: TGCAGTGCTCGTGGCAGCTCCTATAATTCACCCCTCCACTTT. Its protein is CSARGSSYNSPLHF.